Below are 9 T cell receptor beta chains sequenced from a single sample in a study of CD8+ T cells in alopecia areata. Isolated RNA was reverse transcribed into cDNA used as the sequencing template. Measured with immunoSEQ multiplex PCR; TCRdb has only the in-frame clones, and not every one. Altogether about 190,000 clones are present, 50% to 60% being singletons, with the ten largest covering roughly 0.7%. Stated treatment: oral pan-JAK inhibitor, 5-10 mg twice daily. The sequencing here drew on CD4+ T cells sorted from blood, taken at week 4, from a patient treated with tofacitinib. These receptors were taken from a human donor with alopecia areata.

The chain combines TRBV6-5 with TRBJ1-3; 7 bases map to TRBD1. CDR1 MNHEY and CDR2 SVGAGI come from the germline V gene. V shed 4 bases, J shed 4 bases, and the junction held 10 bases outside the gene matches. CDR3 length equals 16 residues. CDR3 sequence: CASSLWQGVPGNTIYF. CDR3 nucleotide sequence: TGTGCCAGCAGTTTGTGGCAGGGGGTTCCAGGAAACACCATATATTTT.

The rearrangement joins TRBV29-1 to TRBJ2-5; 9 nucleotides agree with TRBD2. The germline V gene encodes CDR1 SQVTM and CDR2 ANQGSEA. The CDR3 has 15 residues. J gave up 0 bases and V 4 bases, and 6 bases lay outside the gene matches. In DNA, the CDR3 is TGCAGCGTTGGAGTGACTAGCGGATACCAAGAGACCCAGTACTTC. It yields the protein CSVGVTSGYQETQYF. The complete variable domain, with remaining parts taken from reference TRBV29-1 and TRBJ2-5, reads SAVISQKPSRDICQRGTSLTIQCQVDSQVTMMFWYRQQPGQSLTLIATANQGSEATYESGFVIDKFPISRPNLTFSTLTVSNMSPEDSSIYLCSVGVTSGYQETQYFGPGTRLLVL.

This chain connects TRBV6-5 to TRBJ1-5; D is undetermined. V shed 4 bases and J shed 3 bases, with 7 bases lying between them. Germline V lookup: CDR1 MNHEY, CDR2 SVGAGI. The CDR3 spans 13 residues. CDR3 coding DNA: TGTGCCAGCAGTTCGGACTCCAATCAGCCCCAGCATTTT. Its translation is CASSSDSNQPQHF.

The rearrangement links TRBV5-6 to TRBJ2-3, with TRBD1 as a possible D gene (6 bases). Trimming stripped 2 bases from V and 5 bases from J, with 15 bases between. Per the germline V gene, CDR1 is SGHDT and CDR2 is YYEEEE. The CDR3 spans 15 residues. DNA of the CDR3: TGTGCCAGCAGCTTACGCAGGGGACAAAGAGATACGCAGTATTTT. Translating gives CASSLRRGQRDTQYF.

The chain is built from TRBV7-9 and TRBJ1-5, with a tentative D call TRBD1 (5 bases). V lost 1 base to trimming and J lost 1 base, with 8 bases between them. The CDR3 has 15 amino acids. Germline lookup yields CDR1 SEHNR and CDR2 FQNEAQ (reference sequence). The CDR3 sequence is CASSLGQGSNQPQHF. The CDR3 nucleotides are TGTGCCAGCAGCTTAGGGCAGGGAAGCAATCAGCCCCAGCATTTT. Supplemented by reference TRBV7-9 and TRBJ1-5, the full variable domain reads DTGVSQNPRHKITKRGQNVTFRCDPISEHNRLYWYRQTLGQGPEFLTYFQNEAQLEKSRLLSDRFSAERPKGSFSTLEIQRTEQGDSAMYLCASSLGQGSNQPQHFGDGTRLSIL.

The chain recombines TRBV27 with TRBJ2-2; a possible D gene is TRBD1 (6 bases). V lost 9 bases, J lost 5 bases, and 10 bases lay in between. The germline gives CDR1 MNHEY, CDR2 SMNVEV (reference sequence). CDR3 length: 12 amino acids. The CDR3 spells CASSRGTGELFF. DNA of the CDR3: TGTGCCAGTTCCAGGGGAACCGGGGAGCTGTTTTTT.

The gene calls are TRBV9 and TRBJ2-2; 11 positions match TRBD2. Unmatched junction bases numbered 4, after V lost 4 bases and J lost 5 bases. The CDR3 is made up of 15 amino acids. In germline, CDR1 is SGDLS, CDR2 YYNGEE. DNA for the CDR3: TGTGCCAGCAGCAAAACTAGCGGGAGAACCGGGGAGCTGTTTTTT. This sequence encodes CASSKTSGRTGELFF.

CDR3: CASSLEGATIYF. CDR3 nucleotide sequence: TGTGCCAGCAGCTTAGAAGGAGCCACCATATATTTT. V usage is TRBV7-2 and J usage is TRBJ1-3; D gene unclear. V was shortened by 1 base and J by 9 bases, with 7 bases between the two germline ends. Germline assignment: CDR1 SGHTA and CDR2 FQGNSA. The CDR3 is 12 residues long.

A few counts support this clone. This chain joins TRBV4-3 and TRBJ2-4; 10 bases map to TRBD2. V lost 3 bases and J lost 7; bases outside the gene matches: 3. Germline assignment: CDR1 LGHNA and CDR2 YSLEER. CDR3 length: 14 residues. The CDR3 region has the DNA TGCGCCAGCAGCCACGGACTAGCGGCCAACATTCAGTACTTC. Amino acid sequence: CASSHGLAANIQYF.